This T cell receptor beta chain appears in the sequencing data of a study of response to subunit inactivated influenza vaccine. Study-wide findings and caveats: Authors suggested each seasonal flu vaccination may recruit only limited numbers of new T cells.

This clonotype was seen repeatedly, ten times or more. Its specificity is unknown. Each CDR3 protein is one row after TCRdb ran MiXCR on the RT-PCR reads. The top ten clones hold less than 8.5% of a sample with 200,000 to 250,000 distinct CDR3 sequences, 9% to 15% of them seen once. The CDR3 contains 21 residues. Trimming took 0 bases from V and 12 from J; bases not matched to a gene: 31. CDR1 and CDR2 (germline): SQVTM, ANQGSEA. Sequenced material: non-naive T cells sorted from PBMCs, taken 14 days before vaccination. The source is a man over 45 who received an inactivated influenza vaccine. V usage is TRBV29-1 and J usage is TRBJ2-1; the match to TRBD1 covers 8 bases. Here the CDR3 reads CSVEEWGRDRRLDFTTRAQFF. In nucleotides, the CDR3 is TGCAGCGTTGAAGAGTGGGGTAGGGACAGGCGATTGGACTTCACTACGAGGGCGCAGTTCTTC.